The present T cell receptor (beta chain) was sequenced within a study of radiation and T cells in renal cell carcinoma. The data were produced by immunoSEQ multiplex PCR, yet TCRdb's version contains in-frame clones alone and is incomplete. The sample consists of tens of thousands of clones, around 89% of them appearing once. This sample's time point: blood 4 weeks post-SBRT, at nephrectomy. Treatment of the sample: 15 Gy SBRT to primary tumor, nephrectomy 4 weeks later. The CDR3 has 14 residues. V gave up 8 bases and J gave up 2 bases; unmatched junction bases: 3. Germline V gene sequence: CDR1 SNHLY, CDR2 FYNNEI.

This chain uses TRBV2 with TRBJ2-3; 11 bases line up with TRBD2. The sample in question was blood, obtained from a patient whose treatment included radiotherapy and nephrectomy. The sequence derives from a woman aged 65 to 85 with renal cell carcinoma. The CDR3 is CASELAGVTDTQYF. CDR3 coding DNA: TGTGCCAGCGAACTAGCGGGGGTCACAGATACGCAGTATTTT.